This T cell receptor (beta chain) emerged from a study of CXCR3-negative and CXCR3-positive naive CD8 T cells. The wider study: Each library gave roughly 1.4 +/- 0.3 million of 140 million or so TRB reads. Study-wide results and caveats: Partially decreased CXCR3 expression was recorded after cryopreservation, and fresh PBMCs were used in most assays. TRB CDR3s of CXCR3-positive naive cells were more hydrophobic than those of CXCR3-negative naive cells.

Each CD8+ T cell subset was flow-sorted in triplicate. Every sort contained a few hundred thousand cells. Cells classed as naive CD8+ T cells were CD45RO-CCR7+CD27+CD95-. As regards this clonotype: The target antigen is unknown.

Looked up from germline, CDR1 is DFQATT and CDR2 is SNEGSKA (reference sequence). The CDR3 contains 14 residues. It was by 5' RACE with UMI labels that the TRB cDNA libraries were prepared. TCRdb re-called the 5' RACE reads, yielding one record per CDR3 amino acid sequence without DNA. With approximately 89,000 distinct CDR3 sequences in the sample, the ten largest clones hold around 0.58%. The clonotype originates from a human donor in good health. Some clones in this sample may be carry-over from other donors' samples. The source material was naive CXCR3+ CD8+ T cells from blood. Noted subset: CD45RO-CCR7+CD27+CD95- naive CD8+ T cells expressing CXCR3 (TNR3+). The V and J genes are TRBV20-1 and TRBJ2-2; TCRdb reports TRBD1, a call that lacks DNA to check it against. The CDR3 spells CSALDRTNTGELFF.